The present entry profiles one TCR beta chain with its context. Its target antigen remains unknown. No base quality information exists; no much larger clone differs at one position. Systemically healthy Caucasian individuals from Russia, over 30 in total and aged roughly 6 to 100 years, were included as donors. Each donor gave 8 to 10 milliliters of peripheral blood, drawn into EDTA-treated Vacutainer tubes. PBMCs were isolated by Ficoll-Paque density-gradient centrifugation, with at least 7 million obtained per sample. Total RNA was extracted from PBMCs with Trizol reagent, with at least 5 micrograms obtained per sample. The percentages of naive CD45RAhigh/CD27high T cells were determined by flow cytometry on a PBMC aliquot from every donor. Taken from cysteine to phenylalanine, the CDR3 has 15 residues. The read is trimmed to its CDR3 DNA, 45 bases read in frame from base 1. From a lookup of the germline V gene (reference sequence), CDR1 and CDR2 are DFQATT and SNEGSKA. Germline trimming amounts to 5 bases on V and 5 bases on J, with 12 as the count of junction bases outside the gene matches.

Receptor amplification or capture employed 5' RACE. The sequencer listed for this sample is Illumina HiSeq 2500. A second PCR of about 7 to 12 cycles was performed with a sample-barcoded 5' primer and a J-beta primer mix. A template-switch 5' adaptor carrying 12 random nucleotides introduced a unique molecular identifier onto each TCR beta cDNA molecule. Each sample yielded at least 2.5 million CDR3-containing paired-end reads. All of the RNA was converted into first-strand cDNA using the Mint cDNA synthesis kit, with a TRBC-specific oligonucleotide serving as the primer. After uracil-DNA glycosylase treatment, a first 18-cycle PCR used universal primers M1SS and BC2_uni_R on all cDNA. As for the original processing: Normalization of each sample was performed by random selection of 1 million high-quality reads, each carrying a distinct molecular identifier. Reads sharing molecular identifiers were discarded rather than binned into consensus sequences. CDR3 identification, clonotype clustering and error correction used MiTCR with a Q25 quality threshold and the strictest error-elimination algorithm. A nonparametric unseen species model with Euler transformation was used to estimate lower-bound total TCR beta diversity. TCRdb passed the public sequencing reads through fastp at Q25 and MiXCR, retaining productive beta sequences. Duplicate CDR3 protein sequences are folded into a single record with the most common DNA and genes. TCRdb assigned the V and J calls; the authors' analysis was not used. The sample profile shows hundreds of thousands of distinct CDR3 sequences; 35% to 40% of them were found once. Approximately 13% of the sample lies in the top ten.

The data originate from a study of blood T cells in healthy people across ages (dated by TCRdb to the mid-2010s). Some background on the complete study: In model experiments, template switching captured about one uniquely barcoded TCR beta cDNA molecule for every two T cells. The study measured age-related changes in TCR beta repertoire diversity using deep sequencing normalized with unique cDNA molecular identifiers. Donors were grouped into four age groups: young (average about 15 years), middle-aged (about 38), aged (about 60) and long-lived (just over 80). To avoid experimental bias, donors of different ages were randomly spread across the sequencing lanes. For two donors (one aged 18 to 30 and one aged 80 or older), the study analyzed two additional independent replicas of 1 million unique cDNA reads from the same blood draw.

What the authors observed across the whole study: Because the CMV infection status of the donors was unknown, age-related changes in expanded clonotypes may potentially have been confounded. The percentage of naive T cells measured by flow cytometry correlated strongly with observed TCR beta diversity. Compared with the aged group, the long-lived group had more naive CD4+ T cells, fewer expanded clones and increased TCR diversity, a pattern suggesting age selection. Observed TCR beta diversity per million T cells fell roughly linearly with age, and a significant reduction was already apparent by age roughly 40. Bulk unsorted PBMC profiling prevented conclusive comparison of naive and antigen-experienced compartments. Estimates of total diversity from one million sequenced T cells were regarded as lower bounds and underestimates.

Sequencing input: blood. This TCR derives from a man younger than 35 in good health. The sequence joins TRBV20-1 to TRBJ1-1; TRBD1 lines up with 9 middle nucleotides. The base sequence is TGCAGTGCTTCGGACCAGGGACAGGGTGGAACTGAAGCTTTCTTT. This yields the protein CSASDQGQGGTEAFF.